This TCR beta chain was documented in a study of blood T cell repertoires in COVID-19. Membership in each cohort depended on participant-reported clinical history. Assay used: immunoSEQ multiplex PCR; TCRdb lists only in-frame clones, some missing. The table lists hundreds of thousands of clones, more than 80% of them singletons, with less than 2.5% in the top ten. This CDR3 has 14 residues. Germline CDR1 SGHDT, CDR2 YYEEEE. Trimming removed 3 bases at V and 4 bases at J, with 10 bases between. This chain connects TRBV5-6 to TRBJ2-2, with D possibly TRBD1 on 6 matching bases. The receptor was derived from a woman between 18 and 30 years old who had recovered from COVID-19. Sequencing used PBMCs or T cells enriched from blood (not recorded which). The CDR3 DNA sequence: TGTGCCAGCAGCTCTCACAGGGCCACCGGGGAGCTGTTTTTT. Its protein product is CASSSHRATGELFF.